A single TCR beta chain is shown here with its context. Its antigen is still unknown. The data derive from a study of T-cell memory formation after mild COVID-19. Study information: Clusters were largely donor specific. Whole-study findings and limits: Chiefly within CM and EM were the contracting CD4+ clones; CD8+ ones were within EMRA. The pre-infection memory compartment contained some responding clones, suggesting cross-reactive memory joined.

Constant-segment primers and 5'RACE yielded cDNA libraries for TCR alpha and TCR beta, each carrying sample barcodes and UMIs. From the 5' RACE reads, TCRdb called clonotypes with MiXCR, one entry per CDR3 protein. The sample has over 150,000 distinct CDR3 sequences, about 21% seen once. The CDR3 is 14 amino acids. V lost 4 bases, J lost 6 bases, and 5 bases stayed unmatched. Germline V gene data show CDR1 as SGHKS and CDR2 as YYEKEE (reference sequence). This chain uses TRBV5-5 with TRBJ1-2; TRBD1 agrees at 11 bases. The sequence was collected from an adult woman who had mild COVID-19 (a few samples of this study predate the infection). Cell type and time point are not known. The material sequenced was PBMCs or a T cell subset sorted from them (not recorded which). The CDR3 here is CASSAGTGGDGYTF. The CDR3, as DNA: TGTGCCAGCAGCGCGGGGACAGGGGGGGATGGCTACACCTTC.